These 24 T cell receptor beta chains were all obtained from the same sample, sequenced in a study of T cell responses to AZD1222 COVID-19 vaccine. Sequenced by immunoSEQ multiplex PCR; TCRdb stores in-frame clones only, minus some. This table has about 150,000 clones, approximately 90% appearing once. The starting material was peripheral blood, obtained 28 days after the second AZD1222 dose. The receptors were sampled from an adult who received the AZD1222 COVID-19 vaccine.

The chain couples TRBV18 to TRBJ1-1; perhaps TRBD1 as D (6 bases). The V gene lost 3 bases and the J gene lost 3 bases, with 11 bases spanning the gap. The CDR3 spans 14 residues. Germline CDR1 is KGHSH and CDR2 is LQKENI. CDR3 DNA: TGTGCCAGCTCACCCCGTAACAGGGACACTGAAGCTTTCTTT. Protein sequence: CASSPRNRDTEAFF.

The chain employs TRBV30 and TRBJ2-2, with no clear D. CDR1 and CDR2 (germline): GTSNPN, SVGIG (reference sequence). This CDR3 contains 13 residues. V lost 3 bases and J lost 4, with 9 bases in between. The DNA for the CDR3 is TGTGCCTGGAGCCATTTCGTCACCGGGGAGCTGTTTTTT. This translates into CAWSHFVTGELFF.

The chain has TRBV15 and TRBJ1-1; no definite D call. The CDR3 runs 14 residues. V lost 0 bases to trimming and J lost 0 bases, with 5 bases between them. Germline V gives CDR1 LNHNV, CDR2 YYDKDF (reference sequence). The CDR3 DNA sequence: TGTGCCACCAGCAGAGACAGCATGAACACTGAAGCTTTCTTT. This gives the protein CATSRDSMNTEAFF.

V gene TRBV6-6 combines with J gene TRBJ1-4; unclear D gene. Germline CDR1 and CDR2: MNHNY and SVGAGI (reference sequence). Deletions cut 0 bases from V and 8 bases from J, with 10 bases between. The length of the CDR3 is 14 residues. The CDR3 nucleotides are TGTGCCAGCAGTTACTCCCCGGCTCAGGAAAAACTGTTTTTT. This translates into CASSYSPAQEKLFF.

V and J are TRBV7-2 and TRBJ1-5, with D hard to call. Trimming took off 5 bases at V and 2 bases at J, with 25 bases between the two ends. CDR1 and CDR2 from the germline V gene are SGHTA and FQGNSA. The CDR3 consists of 19 residues. The CDR3 loop reads CASSQIGRMPKGGNQPQHF. In DNA form, the CDR3 reads TGTGCCAGCAGCCAAATAGGCAGGATGCCTAAAGGCGGCAATCAGCCCCAGCATTTT.

CDR3 residues: CAIKSAASSGNTIYF. CDR3 in DNA: TGTGCCATCAAAAGTGCAGCGAGCTCTGGAAACACCATATATTTT. The chain employs TRBV10-3 and TRBJ1-3; no reliable D call. Germline V gives CDR1 ENHRY, CDR2 SYGVKD. There are 15 residues in the CDR3. Trimming left V 7 bases short and J 0 bases short, with 13 bases between.

The rearrangement joins TRBV10-3 to TRBJ1-5; maybe TRBD1 (6 bases). Trimming cost V 8 bases and J 4 bases, with 9 bases left between them. Germline CDR1 ENHRY, CDR2 SYGVKD. This CDR3 comprises 12 residues. DNA for the CDR3: TGTGCCATCGGAGGACAGAATCAGCCCCAGCATTTT. Protein product: CAIGGQNQPQHF.

This chain connects TRBV14 to TRBJ1-2; perhaps TRBD1 as D (6 bases). V lost 0 bases and J 7 bases, leaving 15 bases between the germline ends. The CDR3 is made up of 15 amino acids. Germline CDR1 is SGHDN and CDR2 is FVKESK. The CDR3 DNA reads as TGTGCCAGCAGCCAAGAAGTCAACAGGGTGCGTGGCTACACCTTC. Protein product: CASSQEVNRVRGYTF.

This chain uses TRBV28 with TRBJ2-3, with 10 bases identical to TRBD2. V trimming: 6 bases; J trimming: 3 bases; junction bases outside the gene matches: 9. The germline V gene has CDR1 MDHEN and CDR2 SYDVKM. The CDR3 totals 16 residues. This CDR3 reads CASSPPSGSGTDTQYF. Written as DNA, the CDR3 is TGTGCCAGCAGCCCTCCTAGCGGGAGCGGAACAGATACGCAGTATTTT.

The rearrangement links TRBV5-5 to TRBJ1-2; D is undetermined. The ends were cut back, 0 bases at V and 6 bases at J, with 12 bases in the middle. Germline CDR1 and CDR2: SGHKS and YYEKEE (reference sequence). The CDR3 consists of 14 residues. In DNA, the CDR3 is TGTGCCAGCAGCTTGGACGGACGCCTTAATGGCTACACCTTC. This encodes CASSLDGRLNGYTF.

The rearrangement uses TRBV19 and TRBJ1-2, with 9 bases fitting TRBD1. With 6 bases clipped from V and 5 bases from J, the junction kept 7 bases outside the gene matches. Germline CDR1 reads LNHDA; CDR2 reads SQIVND (reference sequence). CDR3 length equals 14 residues. In nucleotides, the CDR3 is TGTGCCAGTAGATCAGGACAGGGGATTTATGGCTACACCTTC. Translation: CASRSGQGIYGYTF.

The chain joins TRBV30 to TRBJ2-7; no definite D call. V was pared by 4 bases and J by 7 bases, with 23 bases between. The germline gives CDR1 GTSNPN, CDR2 SVGIG (reference sequence). The CDR3 sequence is 15 residues long. CDR3 region: CAWTPRPGPGEEQYF. DNA of the CDR3: TGTGCCTGGACCCCGAGGCCAGGACCTGGAGAAGAGCAGTACTTC.

The V gene is TRBV7-2, the J gene TRBJ1-5; no firm D call. The CDR3 has 15 residues. Germline lookup yields CDR1 SGHTA and CDR2 FQGNSA. Deletions cut 5 bases from V and 0 bases from J, with 11 bases between. The CDR3 spells CASSREVYSNQPQHF. The CDR3 DNA follows: TGTGCCAGCAGCAGGGAGGTCTATAGCAATCAGCCCCAGCATTTT. The variable domain in full, completed from reference TRBV7-2 and TRBJ1-5, reads GAGVSQSPSNKVTEKGKDVELRCDPISGHTALYWYRQSLGQGLEFLIYFQGNSAPDKSGLPSDRFSAERTGGSVSTLTIQRTQQEDSAVYLCASSREVYSNQPQHFGDGTRLSIL.

The J gene is TRBJ1-6, the V gene TRBV18; D ambiguous. Per the germline V gene, CDR1 is KGHSH and CDR2 is LQKENI. The ends were cut back, 3 bases at V and 5 bases at J, with 11 bases in the middle. The CDR3 totals 15 residues. DNA of the CDR3: TGTGCCAGCTCACCGCTGACTGTTGATAATTCACCCCTCCACTTT. The encoded protein is CASSPLTVDNSPLHF.

The chain employs TRBV7-9 and TRBJ2-7, with 13 bases that match TRBD2. The CDR3 consists of 17 residues. Germline lookup yields CDR1 SEHNR and CDR2 FQNEAQ (reference sequence). Trimming took 5 bases from V and 0 from J; bases not matched to a gene: 7. CDR3 sequence (DNA): TGTGCCAGCAGCCCCTGGACTAGCGGGGGTACCTCCTACGAGCAGTACTTC. Translating it yields CASSPWTSGGTSYEQYF.

V gene TRBV19 combines with J gene TRBJ1-2; TRBD1 matches 8 bases. With 8 bases clipped from V and 4 bases from J, the junction kept 15 bases outside the gene matches. The CDR3 loop spans 16 amino acids. Germline V gene sequence: CDR1 LNHDA, CDR2 SQIVND (reference sequence). The CDR3 nucleotides read TGTGCCAGTTCTCCTAATAAGGGACAGGTCGCCTATGGCTACACCTTC. Translated, it gives CASSPNKGQVAYGYTF.

This clone appeared once. The rearrangement links TRBV9 to TRBJ1-1; TRBD1 is a possible D gene (6 bases). V was pared by 1 base and J by 4 bases, with 14 bases between. The germline V gene has CDR1 SGDLS and CDR2 YYNGEE. This CDR3 region has 15 residues. The CDR3 spells CASSVIRGRITEAFF. CDR3 bases: TGTGCCAGCAGCGTAATCCGGGGGCGGATCACTGAAGCTTTCTTT.

The chain employs TRBV6-5 and TRBJ2-1; possible D gene TRBD2, 6 bases. Trimming cost V 8 bases and J 9 bases, with 14 bases left between them. The CDR3 is 12 residues long. Looked up from germline, CDR1 is MNHEY and CDR2 is SVGAGI. In DNA form, the CDR3 reads TGTGCCAGCCGACCGGGAGAGGTTGAGCAGTTCTTC. Translated, it gives CASRPGEVEQFF.

The chain joins TRBV19 to TRBJ2-7; TRBD1 aligns across 7 bases. Germline V lookup: CDR1 LNHDA, CDR2 SQIVND (reference sequence). The J segment lost 7 bases and the V segment lost 7 bases, leaving 10 bases of the junction unmatched. This CDR3 is built from 13 residues. The CDR3 protein is CASIAQGNYEQYF. The DNA for the CDR3 is TGTGCCAGTATCGCACAGGGGAATTATGAGCAGTACTTC.

The CDR3 region has the DNA TGTGCCAGCAGCCAAGATGCCGTTCTCCTTAATGAGCAGTTCTTC. Translation: CASSQDAVLLNEQFF. The rearrangement links TRBV3-1 (or the pseudogene TRBV3-2) to TRBJ2-1; D unclear. Trimming cost V 0 bases and J 7 bases, with 13 bases left between them. This CDR3 has 15 residues. Germline V lookup: CDR1 LGHDT, CDR2 YNNKEL (reference sequence).

This clone occurred once. The V and J genes are TRBV3-1 (or the pseudogene TRBV3-2) and TRBJ1-3; possibly TRBD1 for D (5 bases). Germline CDR1 LGHDT, CDR2 YNNKEL (reference sequence). The V gene lost 1 base and the J gene lost 4 bases, with 8 bases spanning the gap. The CDR3 totals 14 residues. CDR3 in amino acids: CASSQVWGGNTIYF. The DNA for the CDR3 is TGTGCCAGCAGCCAAGTGTGGGGGGGAAACACCATATATTTT.

The chain uses TRBV6-2 or TRBV6-3 and TRBJ2-1, with a tentative D call TRBD2 (6 bases). Germline CDR1 and CDR2: MNHEY and SVGEGT. V lost 5 bases and J 2 bases, leaving 13 bases between the germline ends. The CDR3 sequence is 15 residues long. DNA of the CDR3: TGTGCCAGCAGTGATTCGGGAGAAACCTACAATGAGCAGTTCTTC. Residues: CASSDSGETYNEQFF.

This clone was seen once. The rearrangement joins TRBV2 to TRBJ1-1; no firm D call. Germline V gives CDR1 SNHLY, CDR2 FYNNEI. Trimming took off 8 bases at V and 0 bases at J, with 10 bases between the two ends. The length of the CDR3 is 13 residues. The CDR3, as DNA: TGTGCCAGCGGGCGCAGCTTGAACACTGAAGCTTTCTTT. Encoded protein: CASGRSLNTEAFF.

This rearrangement joins TRBV11-1 to TRBJ2-7, with 8 bases matching TRBD1. This CDR3 region has 15 residues. Germline CDR1 is SGHAT and CDR2 is FQDESV (reference sequence). The V gene end was trimmed by 1 base and the J gene end by 5 bases; junction bases not matched to a gene: 7. Here the CDR3 reads CASSLGRDRGHEQYF. CDR3 bases: TGTGCCAGCAGCTTAGGAAGAGACAGGGGACACGAGCAGTACTTC.